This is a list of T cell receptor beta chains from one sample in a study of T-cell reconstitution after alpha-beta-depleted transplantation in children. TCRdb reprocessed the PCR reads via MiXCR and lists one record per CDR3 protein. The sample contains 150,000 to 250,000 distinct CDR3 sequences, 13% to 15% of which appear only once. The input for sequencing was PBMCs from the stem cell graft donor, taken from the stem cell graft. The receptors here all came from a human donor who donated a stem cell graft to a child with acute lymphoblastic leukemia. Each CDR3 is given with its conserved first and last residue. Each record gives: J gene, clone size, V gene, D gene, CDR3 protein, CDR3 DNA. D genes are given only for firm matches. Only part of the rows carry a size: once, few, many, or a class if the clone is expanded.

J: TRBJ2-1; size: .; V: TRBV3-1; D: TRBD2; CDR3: CATSQVLAGGRLNEQFF; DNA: TGTGCCACCAGCCAAGTACTAGCGGGAGGGCGGTTAAATGAGCAGTTCTTC
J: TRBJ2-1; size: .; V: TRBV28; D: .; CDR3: CASSFRRLYNEQFF; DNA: TGTGCCAGCAGTTTTCGCCGACTCTACAATGAGCAGTTCTTC
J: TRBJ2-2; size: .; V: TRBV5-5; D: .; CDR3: CASSLSGSHTGELFF; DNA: TGTGCCAGCAGCCTTTCCGGGAGCCACACCGGGGAGCTGTTTTTT
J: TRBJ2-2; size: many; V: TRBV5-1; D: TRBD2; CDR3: CASSTTSGKAGELFF; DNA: TGCGCCAGCAGCACGACTAGCGGGAAAGCCGGGGAGCTGTTTTTT
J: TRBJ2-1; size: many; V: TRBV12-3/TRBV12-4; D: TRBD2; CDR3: CASSFGGSIDSYNEQFF; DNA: TGTGCCAGCAGTTTTGGCGGGAGCATCGACTCCTACAATGAGCAGTTCTTC
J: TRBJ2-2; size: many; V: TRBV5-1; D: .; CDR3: CASSLDGGLLFF; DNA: TGCGCCAGCAGCTTGGACGGGGGATTGCTGTTTTTT
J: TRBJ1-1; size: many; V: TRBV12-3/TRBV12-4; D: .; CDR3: CASSRPENTEAFF; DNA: TGTGCCAGCAGCCGACCGGAGAACACTGAAGCTTTCTTT
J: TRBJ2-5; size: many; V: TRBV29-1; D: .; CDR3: CSVDVVQETQYF; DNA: TGCAGCGTTGACGTGGTACAAGAGACCCAGTACTTC
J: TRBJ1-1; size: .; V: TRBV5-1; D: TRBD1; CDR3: CASSLLGRLQGKNTEAFF; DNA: TGCGCCAGCAGCTTGTTAGGGAGATTACAGGGGAAGAACACTGAAGCTTTCTTT
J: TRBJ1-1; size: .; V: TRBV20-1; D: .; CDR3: CSASPIDRLNTEAFF; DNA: TGCAGTGCTAGTCCGATCGACAGGTTGAACACTGAAGCTTTCTTT
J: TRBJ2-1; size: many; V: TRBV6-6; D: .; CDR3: CASTIQGGNEQFF; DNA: TGTGCCAGCACCATACAGGGAGGGAATGAGCAGTTCTTC
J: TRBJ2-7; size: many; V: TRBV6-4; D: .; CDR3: CACLYEQYF; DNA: TGTGCTTGCCTCTACGAGCAGTACTTC
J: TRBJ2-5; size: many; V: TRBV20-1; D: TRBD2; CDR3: CSAREHGKGEAGGGQETQYF; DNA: TGCAGTGCTAGAGAACACGGGAAGGGTGAAGCGGGAGGTGGACAAGAGACCCAGTACTTC
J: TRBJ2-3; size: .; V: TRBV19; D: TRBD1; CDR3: CASSRTGGSDTQYF; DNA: TGTGCCAGTAGCCGGACAGGGGGTTCAGATACGCAGTATTTT
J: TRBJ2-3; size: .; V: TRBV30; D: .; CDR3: CAWSGGSTDTQYF; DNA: TGTGCCTGGAGCGGCGGGAGCACAGATACGCAGTATTTT
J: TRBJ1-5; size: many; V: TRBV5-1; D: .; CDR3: CASSRTGDQPQHF; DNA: TGCGCCAGCAGCCGAACAGGAGATCAGCCCCAGCATTTT
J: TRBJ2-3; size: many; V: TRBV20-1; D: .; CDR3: CSAGQGGADTQYF; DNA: TGCAGTGCCGGACAGGGAGGGGCAGATACGCAGTATTTT
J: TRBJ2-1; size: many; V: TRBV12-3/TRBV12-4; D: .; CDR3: CASRPQGYNEQFF; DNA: TGTGCCAGCAGACCACAGGGCTACAATGAGCAGTTCTTC
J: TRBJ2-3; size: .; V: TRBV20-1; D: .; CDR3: CSATPGLITDTQYF; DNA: TGCAGTGCTACACCGGGACTGATCACAGATACGCAGTATTTT
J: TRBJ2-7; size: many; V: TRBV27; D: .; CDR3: CASSFGRGDEQYF; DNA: TGTGCCAGCAGTTTCGGACGGGGCGACGAGCAGTACTTC
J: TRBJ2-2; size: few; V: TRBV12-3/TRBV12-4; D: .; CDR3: CASSPDLEGGVGGELFF; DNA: TGTGCCAGCAGTCCAGATCTGGAGGGCGGGGTAGGGGGGGAGCTGTTTTTT
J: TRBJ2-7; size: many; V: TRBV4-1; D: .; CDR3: CASSPISPVYEQYF; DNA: TGCGCCAGCAGCCCAATTAGCCCGGTCTACGAGCAGTACTTC
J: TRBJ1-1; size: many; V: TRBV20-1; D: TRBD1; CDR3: CSAPRQGSMNTEAFF; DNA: TGCAGTGCTCCAAGACAGGGCTCCATGAACACTGAAGCTTTCTTT
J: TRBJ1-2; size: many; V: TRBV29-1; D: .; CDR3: CSVPGTLDYGYTF; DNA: TGCAGCGTCCCCGGGACTCTCGACTATGGCTACACCTTC
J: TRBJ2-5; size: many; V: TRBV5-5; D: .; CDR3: CASGEPLVGRRGGETQYF; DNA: TGTGCCAGCGGAGAGCCCTTAGTTGGGCGGAGGGGGGGAGAGACCCAGTACTTC
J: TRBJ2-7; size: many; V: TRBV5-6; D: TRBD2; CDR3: CASSPSSLAGVYDEQYF; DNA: TGTGCCAGCAGCCCCTCTTCTCTAGCGGGAGTCTATGACGAGCAGTACTTC
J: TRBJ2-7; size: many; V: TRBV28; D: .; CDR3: CASSLSLSSKTRSYEQYF; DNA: TGTGCCAGCAGTTTATCCTTATCTTCTAAGACCCGCTCCTACGAGCAGTACTTC
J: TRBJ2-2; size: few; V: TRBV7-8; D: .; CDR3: CASSLLPYGELFF; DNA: TGTGCCAGCAGCTTATTGCCATACGGGGAGCTGTTTTTT
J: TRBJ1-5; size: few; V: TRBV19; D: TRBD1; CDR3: CASSIQGAPNQPQHF; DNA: TGTGCCAGTAGTATTCAGGGGGCGCCCAATCAGCCCCAGCATTTT
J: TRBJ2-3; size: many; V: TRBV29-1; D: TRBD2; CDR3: CSVEEGLAGLVTQYF; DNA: TGCAGCGTTGAAGAAGGACTAGCGGGCCTGGTTACGCAGTATTTT
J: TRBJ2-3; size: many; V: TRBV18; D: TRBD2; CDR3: CASSTGTSGTSDTQYF; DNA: TGTGCCAGCTCGACCGGGACTAGCGGGACCTCTGACACGCAGTATTTT